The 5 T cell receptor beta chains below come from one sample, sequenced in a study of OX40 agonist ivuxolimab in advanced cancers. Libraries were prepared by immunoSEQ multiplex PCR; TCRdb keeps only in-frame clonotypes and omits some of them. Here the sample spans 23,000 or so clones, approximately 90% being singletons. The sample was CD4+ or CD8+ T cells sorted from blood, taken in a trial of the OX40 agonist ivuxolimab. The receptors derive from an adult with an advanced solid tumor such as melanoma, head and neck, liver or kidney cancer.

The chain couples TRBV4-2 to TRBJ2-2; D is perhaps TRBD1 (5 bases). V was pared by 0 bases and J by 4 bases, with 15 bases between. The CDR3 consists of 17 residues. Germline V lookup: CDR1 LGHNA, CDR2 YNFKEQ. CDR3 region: CASSQDVRTRGTGELFF. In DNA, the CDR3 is TGTGCCAGCAGCCAAGACGTTCGAACAAGGGGCACCGGGGAGCTGTTTTTT.

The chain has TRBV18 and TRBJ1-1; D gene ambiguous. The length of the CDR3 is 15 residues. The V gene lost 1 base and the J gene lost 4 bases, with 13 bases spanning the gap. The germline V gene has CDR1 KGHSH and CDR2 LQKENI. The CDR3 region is CASSPRTNTGTEAFF. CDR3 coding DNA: TGTGCCAGCTCACCACGGACCAACACTGGCACTGAAGCTTTCTTT.

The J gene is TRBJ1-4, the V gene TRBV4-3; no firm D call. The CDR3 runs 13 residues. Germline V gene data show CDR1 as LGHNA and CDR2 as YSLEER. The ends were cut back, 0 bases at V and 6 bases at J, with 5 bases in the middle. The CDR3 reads CASSQDSHEKLFF. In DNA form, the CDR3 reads TGCGCCAGCAGCCAAGATTCACATGAAAAACTGTTTTTT.

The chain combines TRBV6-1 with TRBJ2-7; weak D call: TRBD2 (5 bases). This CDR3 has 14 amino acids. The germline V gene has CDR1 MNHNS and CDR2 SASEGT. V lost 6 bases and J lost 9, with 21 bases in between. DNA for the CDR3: TGTGCCAGCAGAAGGGAGTCTGGGTGGGCGGGGCAGTACTTC. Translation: CASRRESGWAGQYF.

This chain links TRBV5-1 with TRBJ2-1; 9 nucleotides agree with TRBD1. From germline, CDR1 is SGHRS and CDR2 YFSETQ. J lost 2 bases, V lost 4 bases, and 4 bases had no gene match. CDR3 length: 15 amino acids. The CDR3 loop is CASSPGQGTYNEQFF. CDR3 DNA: TGCGCCAGCAGCCCGGGACAGGGCACCTACAATGAGCAGTTCTTC.